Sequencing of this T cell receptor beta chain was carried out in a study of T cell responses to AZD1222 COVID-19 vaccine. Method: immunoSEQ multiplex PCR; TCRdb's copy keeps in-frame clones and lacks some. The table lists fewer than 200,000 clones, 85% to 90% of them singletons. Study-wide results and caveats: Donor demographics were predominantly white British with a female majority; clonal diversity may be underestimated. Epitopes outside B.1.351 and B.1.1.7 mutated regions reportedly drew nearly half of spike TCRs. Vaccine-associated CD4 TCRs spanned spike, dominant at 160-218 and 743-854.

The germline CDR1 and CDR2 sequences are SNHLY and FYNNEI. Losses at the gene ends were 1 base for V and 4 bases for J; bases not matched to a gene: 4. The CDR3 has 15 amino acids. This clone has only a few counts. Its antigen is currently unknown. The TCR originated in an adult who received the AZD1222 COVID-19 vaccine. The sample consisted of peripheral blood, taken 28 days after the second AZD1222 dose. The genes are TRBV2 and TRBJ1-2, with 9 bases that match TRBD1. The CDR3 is CASSEEDRGPYGYTF. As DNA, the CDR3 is TGTGCCAGCAGTGAAGAGGACAGGGGCCCCTATGGCTACACCTTC.